The rows below give T cell receptor beta chains drawn from one sample of a study of blood T cells in healthy people across ages. TCRdb re-called the 5' RACE reads with MiXCR, one entry per CDR3 protein. Of 1.4 million or so distinct CDR3 sequences detected, around 40% appear once; the ten largest clones hold roughly 3.7%. Sequencing was carried out using blood. These receptors were collected from a woman aged 18 to 35 in good health. Each CDR3 is given with its conserved first and last residue.

j_call	v_call	cdr3_aa
TRBJ1-5	TRBV15	CAASRVSGGVQPQHF
TRBJ2-3	TRBV27	CASKNVAGSSTDTQYF
TRBJ2-5	TRBV6-2/TRBV6-3	CASSYTFVEQYF
-	TRBV20-1	CSARDRSGANEQYF
TRBJ2-1	TRBV20-1	CSGREDAYNEQFF
TRBJ2-1	TRBV29-1	CSVEGRTSGGTYNEQFF
TRBJ2-1	TRBV24-1	CATSDLQTNEQFF
TRBJ1-5	TRBV2	CASSEAGRLNQPQHF
TRBJ1-5	TRBV6-2/TRBV6-3	CASSYFRGDPLPGNQPQHF
TRBJ2-7	TRBV5-4	CASSLRRDEQYF
TRBJ2-1	TRBV2	CASSRLERHEQFF
TRBJ1-1	TRBV5-1	CASSLVGGQGPYTEAFF
TRBJ2-5	TRBV27	CASSPASGLFATQYF
TRBJ2-7	TRBV6-1	CASSTKSNRQYF
TRBJ2-1	TRBV7-8	CASSLARGPVTYNEQFF
TRBJ2-5	TRBV12-3/TRBV12-4	CASSLAENIGETQYF
TRBJ2-3	TRBV20-1	CSARWQGPSTDTQYF
TRBJ2-7	TRBV2	CASSLSDGSYEQYF
TRBJ2-2	TRBV28	CASSFWRPGAGELFF
TRBJ2-5	TRBV5-1	CASSFSGRAFDEQYF
TRBJ2-7	TRBV20-1	CSVPEPRISRLYEQYF
TRBJ1-5	TRBV12-3/TRBV12-4	CASSLDLSNQPQHF
TRBJ1-1	TRBV25-1	CASSRQDDEAFF
TRBJ2-3	TRBV5-1	CASSPVQGTDTQYF
TRBJ2-1	TRBV20-1	CSARVSSGISYNEQFF
TRBJ2-1	TRBV15	CATSRGGRLAGYNEQFF
TRBJ2-5	TRBV20-1	CSARLVRETQYF
TRBJ2-7	TRBV4-2	CASSQTGIYSYEQYF
TRBJ2-3	TRBV20-1	CSAEGGAVDNTQYF
TRBJ1-4	TRBV7-6	CASSLATEKLFF
TRBJ2-7	TRBV6-6	CASTLTSGGLNEQYF
TRBJ2-1	TRBV12-3/TRBV12-4	CASSELAGEHHEQFF
TRBJ2-5	TRBV29-1	CSVEGRADQETQYF
TRBJ2-3	TRBV12-3/TRBV12-4	CASSLALFTDTQYF
TRBJ2-7	TRBV7-9	CASNGGHHYEQYF
TRBJ1-1	TRBV6-5	CASSYWQSGTEAFF
TRBJ1-5	TRBV12-3/TRBV12-4	CASSAGQNHQPQHF
TRBJ2-7	TRBV4-2	CASQDGLAGDGDYNEQYF
TRBJ2-2	TRBV12-3/TRBV12-4	CASRGQSRGGELFF
TRBJ2-7	TRBV6-1	CASRDTNHEQYF
TRBJ2-3	TRBV12-3/TRBV12-4	CATTGLVFTDTQYF
TRBJ2-7	TRBV4-1	CASSQGRGQVTYEQYF